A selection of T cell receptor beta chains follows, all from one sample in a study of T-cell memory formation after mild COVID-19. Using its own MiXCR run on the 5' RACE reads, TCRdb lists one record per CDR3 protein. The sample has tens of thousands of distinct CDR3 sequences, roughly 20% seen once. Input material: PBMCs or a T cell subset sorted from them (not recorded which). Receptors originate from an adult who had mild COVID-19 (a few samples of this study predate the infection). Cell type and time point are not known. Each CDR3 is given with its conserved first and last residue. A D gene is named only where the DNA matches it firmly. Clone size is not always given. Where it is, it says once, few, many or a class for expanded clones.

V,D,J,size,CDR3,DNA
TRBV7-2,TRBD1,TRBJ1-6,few,CASSRLQGGSSPLHF,TGTGCCAGCAGCCGTTTACAGGGGGGGTCCTCACCCCTCCACTTT
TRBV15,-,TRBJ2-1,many,CATSRDLAGPYNEQFF,TGTGCCACCAGCAGAGATTTGGCGGGACCCTACAATGAGCAGTTCTTC
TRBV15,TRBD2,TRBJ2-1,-,CATSSGGRAIYEQFF,TGTGCCACCAGCAGCGGCGGGAGGGCCATCTATGAGCAGTTCTTC
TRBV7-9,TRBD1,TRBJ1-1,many,CASSPYAISGQGAQRTEAFF,TGTGCCAGCAGCCCGTACGCAATTTCGGGACAGGGGGCGCAGAGAACTGAAGCTTTCTTT
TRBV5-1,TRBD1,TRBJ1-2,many,CASSGGQPDRGTGYTF,TGCGCCAGCAGCGGGGGACAGCCAGACAGGGGAACAGGCTACACCTTC
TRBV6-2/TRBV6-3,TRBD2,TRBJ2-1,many,CASSYSRAGVEEQFF,TGTGCCAGCAGTTACTCTCGGGCGGGAGTTGAGGAGCAGTTCTTC
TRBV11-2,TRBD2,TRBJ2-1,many,CASSPTSGVYNEQFF,TGTGCCAGCAGCCCGACTAGCGGGGTCTACAATGAGCAGTTCTTC
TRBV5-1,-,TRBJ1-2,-,CASRPGRAVRYGYTF,TGCGCCAGCAGGCCTGGCAGGGCAGTGCGATATGGCTACACCTTC
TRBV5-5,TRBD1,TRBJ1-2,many,CASSLGRQGYGYTF,TGTGCCAGCAGCTTGGGCAGACAGGGCTATGGCTACACCTTC
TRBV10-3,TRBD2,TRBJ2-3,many,CAISDVGRGTDTQYF,TGTGCCATCAGTGATGTCGGGAGGGGCACAGATACGCAGTATTTT
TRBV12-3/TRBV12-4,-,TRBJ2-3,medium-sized,CASSPSTDTQYF,TGTGCCAGCAGCCCTAGCACAGATACGCAGTATTTT
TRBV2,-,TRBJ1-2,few,CASSEAVYRNYGYTF,TGTGCCAGCAGTGAAGCGGTCTACAGAAACTATGGCTACACCTTC
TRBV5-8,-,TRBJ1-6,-,CASSPVGGQDNSPLHF,TGTGCCAGCAGCCCTGTAGGGGGTCAGGATAATTCACCCCTCCACTTT
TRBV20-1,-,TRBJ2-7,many,CSASKGVGAEQYF,TGCAGTGCTTCTAAAGGAGTGGGGGCCGAGCAGTACTTC
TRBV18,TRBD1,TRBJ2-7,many,CASSPTGIVAAYEQYF,TGTGCCAGCTCACCGACAGGGATAGTAGCCGCCTACGAGCAGTACTTC
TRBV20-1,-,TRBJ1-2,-,CSARDGYGYTF,TGCAGTGCTAGGGACGGCTATGGCTACACCTTC
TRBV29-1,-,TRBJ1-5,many,CSVALQGSNQPQHF,TGCAGCGTTGCGTTGCAGGGAAGCAATCAGCCCCAGCATTTT
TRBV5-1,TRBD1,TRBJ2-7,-,CASSLRSPRQGHYEQYF,TGCGCCAGCAGCTTGCGGTCTCCGAGACAGGGGCACTACGAGCAGTACTTC
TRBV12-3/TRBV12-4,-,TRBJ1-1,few,CASSWVGVDTEAFF,TGTGCCAGCAGTTGGGTCGGGGTCGACACTGAAGCTTTCTTT
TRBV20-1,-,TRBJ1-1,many,CSALEGGFGEAFF,TGCAGTGCCCTCGAAGGGGGATTCGGTGAAGCTTTCTTT
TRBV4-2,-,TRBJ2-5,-,CASSQEITGYQETQYF,TGTGCCAGCAGCCAAGAAATCACGGGGTACCAAGAGACCCAGTACTTC
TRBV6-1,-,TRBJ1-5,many,CASTTAGASNQPQHF,TGTGCCAGCACCACCGCAGGAGCTAGCAATCAGCCCCAGCATTTT
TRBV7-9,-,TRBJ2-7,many,CASSFKSFDRHYHYEQYF,TGTGCCAGCAGCTTTAAGAGTTTCGACAGGCACTATCACTACGAGCAGTACTTC
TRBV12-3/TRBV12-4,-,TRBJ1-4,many,CASSLAGTVDWELFF,TGTGCCAGCAGCCTCGCCGGGACGGTCGATTGGGAACTGTTTTTT
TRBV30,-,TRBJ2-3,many,CAWSRGSVSTDTQYF,TGTGCCTGGAGTAGAGGTAGCGTTAGCACAGATACGCAGTATTTT
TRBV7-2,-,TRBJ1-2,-,CASSLAAGTNYGYTF,TGTGCCAGCAGCTTAGCTGCGGGAACTAACTATGGCTACACCTTC
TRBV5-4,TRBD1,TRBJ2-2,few,CASSRPGQGNTGELFF,TGTGCCAGCAGCCGCCCGGGACAGGGGAACACCGGGGAGCTGTTTTTT
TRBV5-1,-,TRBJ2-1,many,CASSLADGRLNEQFF,TGCGCCAGCAGCTTGGCCGATGGGCGCCTCAATGAGCAGTTCTTC
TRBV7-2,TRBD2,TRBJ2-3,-,CASSLVQLAGVSTDTQYF,TGTGCCAGCAGCTTAGTGCAACTAGCGGGGGTTAGCACAGATACGCAGTATTTT
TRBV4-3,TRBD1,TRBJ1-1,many,CASSWRRDSTEAFF,TGCGCCAGCAGCTGGCGCCGGGACAGCACTGAAGCTTTCTTT
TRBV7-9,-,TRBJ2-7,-,CASSFDGTYEQYF,TGTGCCAGCAGCTTCGACGGAACCTACGAGCAGTACTTC
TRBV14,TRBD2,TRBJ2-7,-,CASSQGLAGGLTSTYEQYF,TGTGCCAGCAGCCAAGGTCTAGCGGGGGGGCTTACCTCAACCTACGAGCAGTACTTC
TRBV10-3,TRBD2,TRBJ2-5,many,CAISAGGAQETQYF,TGTGCCATCAGTGCCGGGGGGGCCCAAGAGACCCAGTACTTC
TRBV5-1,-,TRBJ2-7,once,CASSLRTGEAYYEQYF,TGCGCCAGCAGCCTAAGGACGGGAGAGGCCTACTACGAGCAGTACTTC
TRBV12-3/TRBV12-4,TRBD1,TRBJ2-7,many,CASSLSPAGTGYF,TGTGCCAGCAGCCTCAGCCCCGCCGGGACAGGGTACTTC
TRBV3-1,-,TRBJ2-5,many,CASSQVPRGPQYF,TGTGCCAGCAGCCAAGTTCCGAGAGGCCCCCAGTACTTC
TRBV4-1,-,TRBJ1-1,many,CASSQVQRNTEAFF,TGCGCCAGCAGCCAAGTGCAAAGGAACACTGAAGCTTTCTTT
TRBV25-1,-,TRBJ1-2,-,CASNPGSGGYGYTF,TGTGCCAGCAATCCAGGGTCCGGTGGTTATGGCTACACCTTC
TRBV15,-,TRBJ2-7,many,CATGRGGKSYEQYF,TGTGCCACCGGAAGAGGGGGAAAATCCTACGAGCAGTACTTC
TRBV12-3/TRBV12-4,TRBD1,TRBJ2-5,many,CASSQGTGRFRNQETQYF,TGTGCCAGCAGCCAGGGGACAGGGCGATTTCGGAACCAAGAGACCCAGTACTTC
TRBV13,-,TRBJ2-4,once,CASSPGTPGNIQYF,TGTGCCAGCAGCCCGGGGACGCCCGGGAACATTCAGTACTTC
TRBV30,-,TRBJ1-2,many,CAWIRPQAIYGYTF,TGTGCCTGGATTCGACCCCAGGCCATCTATGGCTACACCTTC
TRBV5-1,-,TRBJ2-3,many,CASSLVPRGGGDTQYF,TGCGCCAGCAGCTTGGTTCCTCGCGGGGGCGGGGATACGCAGTATTTT
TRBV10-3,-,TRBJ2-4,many,CAISRDLNIQYF,TGTGCCATCAGCAGGGACTTGAACATTCAGTACTTC
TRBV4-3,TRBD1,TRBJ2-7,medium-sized,CASSQVPGQGEYF,TGCGCCAGCAGCCAAGTGCCCGGACAGGGGGAGTACTTC
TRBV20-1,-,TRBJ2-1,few,CSAGGLSYNEQFF,TGCAGTGCGGGTGGACTATCCTACAATGAGCAGTTCTTC
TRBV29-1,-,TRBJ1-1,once,CSGDKNTEAFF,TGCAGCGGGGACAAGAACACTGAAGCTTTCTTT
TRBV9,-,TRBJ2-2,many,CASSPARGGPGELFF,TGTGCCAGCAGCCCAGCCCGGGGCGGCCCCGGGGAGCTGTTTTTT
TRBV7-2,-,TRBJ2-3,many,CASSLGKITDTQYF,TGTGCCAGCAGCTTAGGAAAGATCACAGATACGCAGTATTTT
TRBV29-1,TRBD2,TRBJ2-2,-,CSVTRGAGELFF,TGCAGCGTTACTCGGGGGGCCGGGGAGCTGTTTTTT
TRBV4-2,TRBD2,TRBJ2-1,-,CATGTSGGSSYNEQFF,TGTGCCACCGGGACTAGCGGGGGTAGCTCCTACAATGAGCAGTTCTTC
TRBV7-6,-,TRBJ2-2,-,CASSGTGELFF,TGTGCCAGCTCTGGCACCGGGGAGCTGTTTTTT
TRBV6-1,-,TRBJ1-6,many,CASSESLSPLHF,TGTGCCAGCAGTGAATCCCTCTCACCCCTCCACTTT
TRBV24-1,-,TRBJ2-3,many,CATSDLRQDTDTQYF,TGTGCCACCAGTGATTTGCGACAAGACACAGATACGCAGTATTTT